The 23 T cell receptor beta chains below were found in one sample sequenced in a study of blood T cells in healthy people across ages. Next came a second PCR, run for roughly 6 to 11 cycles, which used a sample-barcoded 5' primer along with a J-beta primer mix. From the 5' RACE reads, TCRdb called clonotypes with MiXCR, one entry per CDR3 protein. The table has roughly 1,800,000 distinct CDR3 sequences, roughly 49% seen once. The sample comprised blood. Receptors were obtained from a woman aged 40 to 50 in good health.

V and J are TRBV28 and TRBJ1-1, with unresolved D. Per germline, CDR1 MDHEN and CDR2 SYDVKM. The CDR3 runs 14 residues. The V end lost 3 bases, the J end lost 0 bases, and 8 bases lay between the germline ends. The CDR3 region is CASSFFDLNTEAFF. CDR3 in DNA: TGTGCCAGCAGTTTTTTCGACTTGAACACTGAAGCTTTCTTT.

About this clonotype: The junction departs from germline at one end; a sequencing error may be responsible. The V call is TRBV28, the J call TRBJ2-5; 8 nucleotides align to TRBD1. Germline V gene data show CDR1 as MDHEN and CDR2 as SYDVKM. This CDR3 has 16 amino acids. The CDR3 here is CANSLSGQGHQETQYF. The CDR3 nucleotides are TGTGCCAACAGTTTATCCGGACAGGGTCACCAAGAGACCCAGTACTTC.

The chain carries TRBV28 and TRBJ1-2; D unresolved. Between the trimmed V and J ends, which lost 4 bases and 0 bases, there was a span of 21 bases. Per the germline V gene, CDR1 is MDHEN and CDR2 is SYDVKM. The CDR3 extends over 18 amino acids. The CDR3 spells CASSSYGGGVQANYGYTF. CDR3 bases: TGTGCCAGCAGTTCCTATGGTGGTGGGGTTCAGGCTAACTATGGCTACACCTTC.

The genes are TRBV6-1 and TRBJ1-1; D is perhaps TRBD1 (5 bases). V lost 8 bases to trimming and J lost 5 bases, with 12 bases between them. Per germline, CDR1 MNHNS and CDR2 SASEGT. The CDR3 sequence is 12 residues long. This CDR3 is CASARAGTEAFF. The CDR3, as DNA: TGTGCCAGCGCCAGGGCGGGTACTGAAGCTTTCTTT.

This clonotype showed up just once. The genes are TRBV7-9 and TRBJ1-4; D unclear. With 1 base removed from V and 12 bases from J, the gap between germline ends came to 3 bases. The length of the CDR3 is 10 residues. Per the germline V gene, CDR1 is SEHNR and CDR2 is FQNEAQ (reference sequence). The CDR3 region is CASSLDELFF. DNA of the CDR3: TGTGCCAGCAGCTTAGATGAACTGTTTTTT.

The gene calls are TRBV7-2 and TRBJ1-3; unclear D gene. The CDR3 contains 16 residues. V gave up 5 bases and J gave up 2 bases, with 16 bases separating them. Germline CDR1 reads SGHTA; CDR2 reads FQGNSA. CDR3 bases: TGTGCCAGCAGCCCTAGGGCGACAAGTACTGGAAACACCATATATTTT. It yields the protein CASSPRATSTGNTIYF.

This chain connects TRBV7-3 to TRBJ2-1, with 9 bases fitting TRBD2. Germline values: CDR1 SGHTA, CDR2 FQGTGA. With V trimmed by 2 bases and J by 4 bases, 6 bases remained unmatched. The CDR3 runs to 16 residues. In nucleotides, the CDR3 is TGTGCCAGCAGCTTACAGGCGGGGGGGAATTACAATGAGCAGTTCTTC. Translating gives CASSLQAGGNYNEQFF. Combining the CDR3 with reference TRBV7-3 and TRBJ2-1 gives the whole variable domain GAGVSQTPSNKVTEKGKYVELRCDPISGHTALYWYRQSLGQGPEFLIYFQGTGAADDSGLPNDRFFAVRPEGSVSTLKIQRTERGDSAVYLCASSLQAGGNYNEQFFGPGTRLTVL.

This clonotype was observed a few times. V usage is TRBV7-9 and J usage is TRBJ2-1; 7 bases line up with TRBD1. CDR1 and CDR2 from the germline V gene are SEHNR and FQNEAQ (reference sequence). Trimming took 5 bases from V and 9 from J; bases not matched to a gene: 16. This CDR3 has 16 amino acids. In nucleotides, the CDR3 is TGTGCCAGCAGCCTGACAGGGACAGAACAATTCAGTGAGCAGTTCTTC. Protein: CASSLTGTEQFSEQFF. The complete variable domain, with remaining parts taken from reference TRBV7-9 and TRBJ2-1, reads DTGVSQNPRHKITKRGQNVTFRCDPISEHNRLYWYRQTLGQGPEFLTYFQNEAQLEKSRLLSDRFSAERPKGSFSTLEIQRTEQGDSAMYLCASSLTGTEQFSEQFFGPGTRLTVL.

The sample holds a few counts of this clonotype. The rearrangement joins TRBV29-1 to TRBJ2-5, with unresolved D. Trimming removed 7 bases from V and 1 base from J, with 13 bases in between. This CDR3 is built from 13 residues. Per germline, CDR1 SQVTM and CDR2 ANQGSEA. In nucleotides, the CDR3 is TGCAGCGCACGTTCCCTTTTCCAAGAGACCCAGTACTTC. Translation gives CSARSLFQETQYF.

This clonotype turned up a few times. The V call is TRBV12-3 or TRBV12-4, the J call TRBJ2-1, with TRBD2 matching 9 bases. This CDR3 region has 14 residues. V was clipped by 4 bases and J by 6 bases; unmatched bases: 4. The CDR3 sequence: CASSYAGGVNEQFF. CDR3 sequence (DNA): TGTGCCAGCAGTTACGCGGGGGGGGTCAATGAGCAGTTCTTC.

This clonotype was picked up a small number of times. The chain joins TRBV15 to TRBJ2-5; weak D call: TRBD2 (7 bases). The CDR3 is 15 residues long. The germline V gene encodes CDR1 LNHNV and CDR2 YYDKDF (reference sequence). Between the trimmed V and J ends, which lost 1 base and 4 bases, there was a span of 13 bases. This CDR3 reads CATSRVGGQSETQYF. The CDR3 DNA sequence: TGTGCCACCAGCAGAGTGGGGGGGCAATCAGAGACCCAGTACTTC.

CDR3 sequence (DNA): TGCAGTGCGAGCACAGAGATTGCCTACGAGCAGTACTTC. Protein: CSASTEIAYEQYF. The rearrangement uses TRBV20-1 and TRBJ2-7; D gene ambiguous. The CDR3 extends over 13 amino acids. Trimming removed 6 bases at V and 2 bases at J, with 14 bases between. Germline assignment: CDR1 DFQATT and CDR2 SNEGSKA (reference sequence).

This chain connects TRBV5-1 to TRBJ2-4, with 8 bases lining up with TRBD1. V shed 0 bases, J shed 2 bases, and the junction held 10 bases outside the gene matches. CDR3 length: 18 amino acids. Germline lookup yields CDR1 SGHRS and CDR2 YFSETQ. The CDR3 here is CASSLDPGQVGSKNIQYF. CDR3 nucleotides: TGCGCCAGCAGCTTGGATCCGGGACAGGTGGGATCCAAAAACATTCAGTACTTC.

The genes are TRBV19 and TRBJ1-5; D possibly corresponds to TRBD1 (6 bases). The germline V gene has CDR1 LNHDA and CDR2 SQIVND (reference sequence). The V and J ends lost 4 bases and 1 base respectively, with 17 bases between them. The CDR3 contains 17 residues. The CDR3 reads CASSTFITGISNQPQHF. Here the CDR3 DNA reads TGTGCCAGTAGTACCTTCATTACAGGGATCAGCAATCAGCCCCAGCATTTT.

This clonotype has only a few counts. The rearrangement links TRBV6-1 to TRBJ2-5; 7 bases agree with TRBD1. The V gene end was trimmed by 6 bases and the J gene end by 1 base; junction bases not matched to a gene: 5. The CDR3 covers 14 residues. Per germline, CDR1 MNHNS and CDR2 SASEGT. CDR3 amino acids: CASRRDRVQETQYF. The CDR3 DNA follows: TGTGCCAGCAGACGGGACAGAGTCCAAGAGACCCAGTACTTC.

This clonotype was recorded many times. DNA for the CDR3: TGTGCCAGCAGCGTAGCTGTCGGGGACTACGAGCAGTACTTC. This gives the protein CASSVAVGDYEQYF. The chain recombines TRBV9 with TRBJ2-7, with D possibly TRBD2 on 5 matching bases. Deletions cut 0 bases from V and 3 bases from J, with 10 bases between. The CDR3 extends over 14 amino acids. The germline V gene has CDR1 SGDLS and CDR2 YYNGEE.

This clonotype was detected only once. The rearrangement joins TRBV13 to TRBJ1-2; the match to TRBD1 covers 9 bases. The CDR3 contains 13 residues. Germline V gene sequence: CDR1 PRHDT, CDR2 FYEKMQ (reference sequence). The V segment lost 11 bases and the J segment 5 bases; nucleotides outside the gene matches: 9. The CDR3 reads CAGGGQGEYGYTF. The CDR3 DNA reads as TGTGCCGGAGGGGGACAGGGCGAGTATGGCTACACCTTC.

The J gene is TRBJ1-1, the V gene TRBV12-3 or TRBV12-4; 7 positions agree with TRBD1. The V and J ends lost 4 bases and 6 bases, in that order; junction bases with no gene match: 11. This CDR3 has 15 amino acids. The DNA of the CDR3 is TGTGCCAGCAGTTCGGGAGGGGGCCTAAAGGCTGAAGCTTTCTTT. Residues: CASSSGGGLKAEAFF.

Worth noting for this clonotype: The germline gene is not matched at one end of the junction; a read error may be the cause. The CDR3 bases are TGCAGCGAACGATTGCAGGGGGAGGCCTACGAGCTGTACTTC. Its translation: CSERLQGEAYELYF. V is TRBV29-1 and J is TRBJ2-7, with a weak D call TRBD1 (7 bases). The germline CDR1 and CDR2 sequences are SQVTM and ANQGSEA. The CDR3 contains 14 residues.

This clonotype was seen more than once but under ten times. The CDR3 sequence: CASSQDYRDSYIGPQFF. The CDR3 nucleotides are TGTGCCAGCAGCCAAGACTACCGGGACAGTTATATTGGGCCGCAGTTCTTC. V gene TRBV4-2 combines with J gene TRBJ2-1, with 7 bases that match TRBD1. With 0 bases clipped from V and 12 bases from J, the junction kept 17 bases outside the gene matches. The CDR3 loop spans 17 amino acids. Germline CDR1 reads LGHNA; CDR2 reads YNFKEQ.

CDR3 protein: CASSESGLTLTDTQYF. CDR3 bases: TGTGCCAGCAGTGAATCAGGGCTAACTCTCACAGATACGCAGTATTTT. This rearrangement joins TRBV25-1 to TRBJ2-3, with a tentative D call TRBD1 (5 bases). Trimming left V 1 base short and J 2 bases short, with 13 bases between. This CDR3 has 16 amino acids. The V gene's germline CDR1 is MGHDK and CDR2 SYGVNS.

The gene calls are TRBV11-3 and TRBJ1-4; D may be TRBD1 (5 bases). The CDR3 runs to 15 residues. Germline lookup yields CDR1 SGHNT and CDR2 YENEEA. Between the trimmed V and J ends, which lost 5 bases and 5 bases, there was a span of 15 bases. The CDR3 region is CASSAGGGINEKLFF. In DNA form, the CDR3 reads TGTGCCAGCAGCGCCGGGGGAGGGATCAATGAAAAACTGTTTTTT.

The V call is TRBV4-1, the J call TRBJ1-4, with D perhaps matching TRBD1 (5 bases). V lost 0 bases and J 4 bases, leaving 9 bases between the germline ends. Germline V CDR1 and CDR2: MGHRA, YSYEKL. CDR3 size: 15 residues. CDR3 amino acids: CASSQDPGFNEKLFF. The DNA for the CDR3 is TGCGCCAGCAGCCAAGATCCAGGGTTTAATGAAAAACTGTTTTTT.